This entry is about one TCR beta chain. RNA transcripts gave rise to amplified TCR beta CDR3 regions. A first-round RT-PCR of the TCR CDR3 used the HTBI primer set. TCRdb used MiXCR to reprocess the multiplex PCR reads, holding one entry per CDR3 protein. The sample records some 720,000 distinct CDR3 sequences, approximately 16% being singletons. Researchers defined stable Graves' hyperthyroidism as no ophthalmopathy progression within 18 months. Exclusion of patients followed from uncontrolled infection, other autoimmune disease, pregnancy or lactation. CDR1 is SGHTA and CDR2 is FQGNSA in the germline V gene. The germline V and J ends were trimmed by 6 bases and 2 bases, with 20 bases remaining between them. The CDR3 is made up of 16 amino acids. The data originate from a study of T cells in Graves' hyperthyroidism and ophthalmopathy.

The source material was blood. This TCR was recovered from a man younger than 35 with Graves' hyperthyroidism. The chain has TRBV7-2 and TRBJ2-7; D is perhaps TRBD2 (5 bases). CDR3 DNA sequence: TGTGCCAGCAGTCCGAGGTCGGGTGAGACTACCTACGAGCAGTACTTC. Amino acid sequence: CASSPRSGETTYEQYF.